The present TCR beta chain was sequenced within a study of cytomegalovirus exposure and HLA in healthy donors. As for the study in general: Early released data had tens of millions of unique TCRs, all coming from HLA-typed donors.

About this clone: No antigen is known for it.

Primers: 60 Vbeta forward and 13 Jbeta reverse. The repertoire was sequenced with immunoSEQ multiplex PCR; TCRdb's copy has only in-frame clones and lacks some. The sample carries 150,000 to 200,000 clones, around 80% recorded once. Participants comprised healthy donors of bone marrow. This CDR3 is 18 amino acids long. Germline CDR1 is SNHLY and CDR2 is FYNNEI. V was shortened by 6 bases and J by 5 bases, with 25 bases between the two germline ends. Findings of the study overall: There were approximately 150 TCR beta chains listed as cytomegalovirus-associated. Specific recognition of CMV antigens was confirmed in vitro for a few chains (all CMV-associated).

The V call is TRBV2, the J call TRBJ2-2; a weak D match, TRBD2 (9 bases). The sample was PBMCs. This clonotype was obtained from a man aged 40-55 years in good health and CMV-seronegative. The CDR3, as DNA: TGTGCCAGCAGCAAACCCCCTAGCGGGACAGGATCGACCGGGGAGCTGTTTTTT. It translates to CASSKPPSGTGSTGELFF. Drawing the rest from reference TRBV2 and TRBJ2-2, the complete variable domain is EPEVTQTPSHQVTQMGQEVILRCVPISNHLYFYWYRQILGQKVEFLVSFYNNEISEKSEIFDDQFSVERPDGSNFTLKIRSTKLEDSAMYFCASSKPPSGTGSTGELFFGEGSRLTVL.